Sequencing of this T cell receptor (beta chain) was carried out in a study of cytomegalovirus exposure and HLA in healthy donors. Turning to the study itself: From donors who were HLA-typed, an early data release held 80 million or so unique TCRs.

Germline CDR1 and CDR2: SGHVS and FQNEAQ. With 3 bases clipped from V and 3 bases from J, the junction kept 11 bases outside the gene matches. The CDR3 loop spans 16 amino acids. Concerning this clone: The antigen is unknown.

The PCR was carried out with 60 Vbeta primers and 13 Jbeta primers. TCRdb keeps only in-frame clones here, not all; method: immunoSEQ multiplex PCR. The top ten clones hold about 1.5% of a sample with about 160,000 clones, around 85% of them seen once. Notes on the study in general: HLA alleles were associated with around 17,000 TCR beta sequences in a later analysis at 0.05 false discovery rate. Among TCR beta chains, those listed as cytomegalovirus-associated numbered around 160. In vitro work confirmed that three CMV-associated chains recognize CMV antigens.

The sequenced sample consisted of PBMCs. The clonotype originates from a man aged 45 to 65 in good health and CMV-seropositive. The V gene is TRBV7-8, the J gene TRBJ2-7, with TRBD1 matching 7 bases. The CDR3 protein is CASSLDKDRKGYEQYF. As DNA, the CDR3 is TGTGCCAGCAGCTTGGATAAGGACAGGAAGGGCTACGAGCAGTACTTC.